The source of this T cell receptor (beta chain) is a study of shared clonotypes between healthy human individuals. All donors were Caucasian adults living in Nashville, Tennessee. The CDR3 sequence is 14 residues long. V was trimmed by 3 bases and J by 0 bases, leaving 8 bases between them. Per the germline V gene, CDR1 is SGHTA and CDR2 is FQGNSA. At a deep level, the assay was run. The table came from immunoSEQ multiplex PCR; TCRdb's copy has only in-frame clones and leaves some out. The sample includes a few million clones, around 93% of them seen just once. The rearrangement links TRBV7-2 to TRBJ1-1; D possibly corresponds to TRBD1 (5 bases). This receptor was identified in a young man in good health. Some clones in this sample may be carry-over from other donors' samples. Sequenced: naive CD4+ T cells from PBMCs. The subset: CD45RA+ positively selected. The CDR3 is CASSLTVMNTEAFF. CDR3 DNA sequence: TGTGCCAGCAGCTTGACAGTTATGAACACTGAAGCTTTCTTT.